These T cell receptor beta chains were read from a single sample in a study of siplizumab effects on memory and regulatory T cells. Data came from immunoSEQ multiplex PCR; TCRdb stores just in-frame clones and leaves some out. Among over 90,000 clones, around 90% were seen once, and the ten largest hold 1.1%. Sequencing input: CD4+ T cells sorted from blood. The source is a human donor in good health. CDR3s include the opening cysteine and the closing phenylalanine or tryptophan. A D gene is named only where the DNA matches it firmly. The listing skips clone size in some rows; elsewhere it reads once, few, many or a size class.

clone_size j_call d_call v_call cdr3_nt cdr3_aa
- TRBJ2-7 TRBD2 TRBV9 TGTGCCAGCAGCGTAGACCCCGGGACTAGCGGGAGGTACGAGCAGTACTTC CASSVDPGTSGRYEQYF
- TRBJ2-2 - TRBV28 TGTGCCAGCATCGTGGACGGGAGGAACACCGGGGAGCTGTTTTTT CASIVDGRNTGELFF
- TRBJ1-5 - TRBV7-2 TGTGCCAGCAGCTTATCGGGAGCCCTTAGCAATCAGCCCCAGCATTTT CASSLSGALSNQPQHF
- TRBJ2-1 - TRBV7-3 TGTGCCAGCAGCTTAGTTGGACAGAGGAGGCGGAACGACCCCTCCAATGAGCAGTTCTTC CASSLVGQRRRNDPSNEQFF
- TRBJ2-7 TRBD1 TRBV5-6 TGTGCCAGCAGCTTTTTGGGGACAGGGAACCCCGTCGGGCAGTACTTC CASSFLGTGNPVGQYF
once TRBJ1-6 - TRBV9 TGTGCCAGCAGCATGGTGGGAGGTTCTGATAATTCACCCCTCCACTTT CASSMVGGSDNSPLHF
- TRBJ1-5 - TRBV28 TGTGCCAGCATCTTGGCGGGATTCAATCAGCCCCAGCATTTT CASILAGFNQPQHF
few TRBJ2-7 - TRBV2 TGTGCCAGCAGCAAGATGGAGAGCTACGAGCAGTACTTC CASSKMESYEQYF
once TRBJ2-5 - TRBV23-1 TGCGCCAGCAGTCAATGGATGGGGCGGGAGACCCAGTACTTC CASSQWMGRETQYF
- TRBJ1-2 TRBD1 TRBV7-9 TGTGCCAGCAGCCCACAGGGGGTGGGGGACTACACCTTC CASSPQGVGDYTF
- TRBJ1-1 TRBD1 TRBV28 TGTGCCAGCAGTCCGGGACAGGGGAGAAGGGCTGAAGCTTTCTTT CASSPGQGRRAEAFF
- TRBJ1-2 TRBD1 TRBV6-1 TGTGCCAGCAGTGGCGACAGGGTCTATGGCTACACCTTC CASSGDRVYGYTF
- TRBJ1-5 TRBD1 TRBV28 TGTGCCAGCAGTTTAATCGTAGGGGGCGAGGTTGGCAATCAGCCCCAGCATTTT CASSLIVGGEVGNQPQHF
- TRBJ2-1 - TRBV5-1 TGCGCCAGCAGCTGGACAGTGGGTGAGCAGTTCTTC CASSWTVGEQFF
- TRBJ2-1 - TRBV5-1 TGCGCCAGCAGCCCTAAGATCAGGAGTAATGAGCAGTTCTTC CASSPKIRSNEQFF
- TRBJ1-5 - TRBV28 TGTGCCAGCAATCCCCCTAATCAGCCCCAGCATTTT CASNPPNQPQHF
- TRBJ2-5 TRBD1 TRBV12-5 TGTGCTAGTGGTTTGACAGGGGCCCAAGAGACCCAGTACTTC CASGLTGAQETQYF
- TRBJ2-7 TRBD2 TRBV18 TGTGCCAGCTCACCTGGACTAGCGGGAGGGCCCCCCTACGAGCAGTACTTC CASSPGLAGGPPYEQYF
- TRBJ2-7 - TRBV28 TGTGCCAGCAGCCCGCTGCGGGACCTCTTCCAGCAGTACTTC CASSPLRDLFQQYF
- TRBJ1-1 - TRBV18 TGTGCCAGCTCACCTAACACAGGGAACACTGAAGCTTTCTTT CASSPNTGNTEAFF
- TRBJ2-3 TRBD2 TRBV7-3 TGTGCCAGCAGCTTTTTCCCGCCGACTAGCGGGAGGGCGGGCACAGATACGCAGTATTTT CASSFFPPTSGRAGTDTQYF
- TRBJ1-2 - TRBV30 TGTGCCTGGAATTCAGGAGGTGGCTACACCTTC CAWNSGGGYTF
- TRBJ2-4 - TRBV29-1 TGCAGCGCTGCGTATACCGGGACTGATCAGTACTTC CSAAYTGTDQYF
once TRBJ2-5 TRBD1 TRBV5-1 TGCGCCAGCCGAGAGACAGGGATTGCTCAAGAGACCCAGTACTTC CASRETGIAQETQYF
- TRBJ2-1 TRBD1 TRBV7-9 TGTGCCAGCAGCCCTCAGGGGGTCAATGAGCAGTTCTTC CASSPQGVNEQFF
- TRBJ2-2 - TRBV11-3 TGTGCCAGCAGCCGGGGGACCGGGGAGCTGTTTTTT CASSRGTGELFF
once TRBJ1-2 - TRBV19 TGTGCCAGTAGTATAGTCGGCAGGGTCTATGGCTACACCTTC CASSIVGRVYGYTF
- TRBJ1-1 - TRBV7-6 TGTGCCAGCAGCTTAGAACCGGGGCCGAACACTGAAGCTTTCTTT CASSLEPGPNTEAFF
- TRBJ1-1 - TRBV5-6 TGTGCCAGCAGCTTGGTGAACACTGAAGCTTTCTTT CASSLVNTEAFF
- TRBJ2-1 TRBD2 TRBV5-1 TGCGCCAGCAGGGCTCCCGGGACTAGCCATAATGAGCAGTTCTTC CASRAPGTSHNEQFF
- TRBJ2-5 TRBD2 TRBV30 TGTGCCTGGAGTGTACGACCCCGACTAGCGGAGTACTTC CAWSVRPRLAEYF
few TRBJ2-3 TRBD1 TRBV7-2 TGTGCCAGCAGCTCTCGGACAGGTTTCTTAGATACGCAGTATTTT CASSSRTGFLDTQYF
- TRBJ2-5 - TRBV28 TGTGCCAGCAGTTTACAGGGAAGTCAAGAGACCCAGTACTTC CASSLQGSQETQYF
- TRBJ2-2 - TRBV30 TGTGCCTGGAATGAGAGGGTTGTCACCGGGGAGCTGTTTTTT CAWNERVVTGELFF
- TRBJ2-5 - TRBV27 TGTGCCAGCAGTTCATACGGTCACGAGACCCAGTACTTC CASSSYGHETQYF
- TRBJ1-1 - TRBV2 TGTGCCAGCCGACGACAGATGAACACTGAAGCTTTCTTT CASRRQMNTEAFF
- TRBJ2-1 - TRBV10-1 TGCGCCAGCAGTGAGTCGAAAGCCTCCTACAATGAGCAGTTCTTC CASSESKASYNEQFF
- TRBJ1-5 - TRBV28 TGTGCCAGCAGTTCCAGCGGAGGGGGATATAGCAATCAGCCCCAGCATTTT CASSSSGGGYSNQPQHF
- TRBJ2-5 TRBD1 TRBV6-5 TGTGCCAGCCGCCGGGGACAGCTCCAAGAGACCCAGTACTTC CASRRGQLQETQYF
- TRBJ2-3 - TRBV7-9 TGTGCCAGCAGCTTAGCGTCCCATACAGATACGCAGTATTTT CASSLASHTDTQYF
- TRBJ1-5 TRBD1 TRBV28 TGTGCCAGCAGAAATCAGGGGGATCAGCCCCAGCATTTT CASRNQGDQPQHF
- TRBJ1-3 - TRBV5-1 TGCGCCACCAGGAGAACAGGGCCTGGAAACACCATATATTTT CATRRTGPGNTIYF
- TRBJ2-2 - TRBV11-2 TGTGCCAGCAGCCCAACTCGAAACGGGGAGCTGTTTTTT CASSPTRNGELFF
- TRBJ1-4 - TRBV5-1 TGCGCCAGCTCCATAGGTGGTCAGATTAATGAAAAACTGTTTTTT CASSIGGQINEKLFF